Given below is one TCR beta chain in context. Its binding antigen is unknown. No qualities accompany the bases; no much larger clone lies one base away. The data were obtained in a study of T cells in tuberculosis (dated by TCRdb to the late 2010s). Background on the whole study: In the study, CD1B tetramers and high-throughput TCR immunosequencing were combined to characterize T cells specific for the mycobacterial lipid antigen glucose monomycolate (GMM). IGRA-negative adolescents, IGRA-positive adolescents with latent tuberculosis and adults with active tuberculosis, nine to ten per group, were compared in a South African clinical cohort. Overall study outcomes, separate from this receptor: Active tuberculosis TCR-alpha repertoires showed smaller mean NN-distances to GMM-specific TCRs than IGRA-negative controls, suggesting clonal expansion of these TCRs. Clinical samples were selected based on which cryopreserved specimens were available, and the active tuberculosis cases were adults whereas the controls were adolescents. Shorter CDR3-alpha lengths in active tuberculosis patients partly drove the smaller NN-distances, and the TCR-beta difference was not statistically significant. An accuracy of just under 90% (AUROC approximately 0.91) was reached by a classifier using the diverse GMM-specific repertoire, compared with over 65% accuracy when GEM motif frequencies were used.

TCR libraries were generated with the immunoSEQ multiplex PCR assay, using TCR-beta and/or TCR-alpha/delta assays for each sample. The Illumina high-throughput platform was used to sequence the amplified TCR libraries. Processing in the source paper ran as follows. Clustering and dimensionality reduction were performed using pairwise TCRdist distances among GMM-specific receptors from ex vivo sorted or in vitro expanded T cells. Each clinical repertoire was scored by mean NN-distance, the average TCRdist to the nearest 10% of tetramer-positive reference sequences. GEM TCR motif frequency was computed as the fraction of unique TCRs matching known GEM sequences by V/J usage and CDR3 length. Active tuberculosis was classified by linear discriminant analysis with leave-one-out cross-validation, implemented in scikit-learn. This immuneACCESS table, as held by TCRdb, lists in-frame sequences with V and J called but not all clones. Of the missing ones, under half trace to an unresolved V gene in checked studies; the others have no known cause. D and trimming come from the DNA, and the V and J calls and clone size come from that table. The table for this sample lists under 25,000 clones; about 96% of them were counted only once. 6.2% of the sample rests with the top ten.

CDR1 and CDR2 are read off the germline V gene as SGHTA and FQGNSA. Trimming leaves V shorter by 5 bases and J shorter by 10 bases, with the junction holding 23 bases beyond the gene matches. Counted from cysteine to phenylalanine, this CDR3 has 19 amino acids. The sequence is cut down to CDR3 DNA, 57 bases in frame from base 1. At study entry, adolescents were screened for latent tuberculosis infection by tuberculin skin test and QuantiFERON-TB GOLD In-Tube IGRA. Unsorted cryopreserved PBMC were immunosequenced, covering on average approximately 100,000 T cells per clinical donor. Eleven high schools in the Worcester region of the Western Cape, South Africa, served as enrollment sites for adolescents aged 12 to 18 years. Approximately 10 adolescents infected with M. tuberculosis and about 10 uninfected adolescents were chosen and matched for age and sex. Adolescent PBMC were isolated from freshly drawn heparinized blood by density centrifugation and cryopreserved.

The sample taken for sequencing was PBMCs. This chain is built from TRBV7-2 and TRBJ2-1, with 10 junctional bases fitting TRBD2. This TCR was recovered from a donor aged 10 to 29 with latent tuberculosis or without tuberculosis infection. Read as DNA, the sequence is TGTGCCAGCAGCCCGCGCGGAGGTGGAGCGGGGGGGCCAAGATCGGAGCAGTTCTTC. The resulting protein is CASSPRGGGAGGPRSEQFF.